The clone carrying this T cell receptor (beta chain) was counted once. The sample belongs to a study of blood T cell repertoires in COVID-19. Study background: Acute and convalescent COVID-19 specimens originated in the United States, Italy and Spain.

Per the original methods: Reference gene primer amplification gave nucleated cell count estimates. The repertoire was sequenced with immunoSEQ multiplex PCR; TCRdb's copy has only in-frame clones and lacks some. V, J and clone size are taken as reported in that table, and D and trimming were inferred from the DNA itself. The sample yields roughly 200,000 clones, 82% seen once. Enrolled through a virtual design, the participants were between 18 and 89 years of age and came from some 26 US areas. Cohort allocation depended upon clinical history that participants reported. Trimming pared 0 bases from V and 8 bases from J, leaving 14 bases between. CDR1 is SGDLS, CDR2 YYNGEE, per germline. The CDR3 runs 14 residues.

Sequencing used PBMCs or T cells enriched from blood (not recorded which). The origin of this receptor is a woman aged 60-75 years with acute COVID-19. The rearrangement joins TRBV9 to TRBJ1-2; no firm D call. The CDR3 protein is CASSVGNPAGGYTF. The CDR3 DNA reads TGTGCCAGCAGCGTAGGTAATCCGGCGGGCGGCTACACCTTC.